The sequence of this TCR beta chain was determined in a study of blood T cell repertoires in COVID-19. Turning to the study itself: Samples representing acute and convalescent COVID-19 were sourced from the United States, Italy and Spain.

Cohort 3 donors were reported recovered after two negative PCRs, clearance, or symptom resolution. Profiled with immunoSEQ multiplex PCR; TCRdb holds only in-frame clones, not every one. The profile covers 300,000 to 350,000 clones, with roughly 84% appearing a single time and more than 0.9% taken by the ten largest. What was sequenced was PBMCs or T cells enriched from blood (not recorded which). The sequence was obtained from a young woman who had recovered from COVID-19.

This CDR3 reads CASSVQGNTIYF. The CDR3 coding sequence is TGTGCCAGCAGTGTTCAGGGTAACACCATATATTTT. The chain has TRBV2 and TRBJ1-3, with D tentatively TRBD1 (5 bases). This CDR3 is 12 amino acids long. In germline, CDR1 is SNHLY, CDR2 FYNNEI. The ends were cut back, 4 bases at V and 7 bases at J, with 8 bases in the middle.